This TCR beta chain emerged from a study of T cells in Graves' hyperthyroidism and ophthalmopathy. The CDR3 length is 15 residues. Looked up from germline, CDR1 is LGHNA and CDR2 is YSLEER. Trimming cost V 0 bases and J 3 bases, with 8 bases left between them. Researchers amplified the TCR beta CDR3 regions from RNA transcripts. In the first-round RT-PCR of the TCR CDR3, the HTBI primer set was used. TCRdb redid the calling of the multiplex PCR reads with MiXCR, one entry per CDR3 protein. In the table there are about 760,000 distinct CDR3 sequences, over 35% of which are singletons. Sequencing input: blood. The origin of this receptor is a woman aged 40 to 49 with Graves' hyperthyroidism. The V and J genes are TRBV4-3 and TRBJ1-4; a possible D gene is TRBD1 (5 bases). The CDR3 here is CASSQEEGSNEKLFF. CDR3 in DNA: TGCGCCAGCAGCCAAGAGGAGGGGTCTAATGAAAAACTGTTTTTT.